One and the same sample provided the 16 T cell receptor beta chains below, sequenced in a study of vaccination effects on CD4 cells after COVID-19. TCRdb's copy holds only in-frame clones and misses some; the assay was immunoSEQ multiplex PCR. This sample carries more than 30,000 clones, roughly 74% of them seen once, and the ten largest clones take around 3%. Between days 9 and 11 of culture, CD4+ T cells were separated out. What these receptors recognize is not known. This specimen consisted of CD4+ T cells from PBMCs cultured without peptide, obtained before COVID-19 vaccination. All receptors derive from a human donor who received a COVID-19 vaccine.

Only a few counts were recorded for this clone. The V call is TRBV7-2, the J call TRBJ1-2; TRBD1 might be the D (5 bases). Germline CDR1 and CDR2: SGHTA and FQGNSA. The V gene lost 1 base and the J gene lost 4 bases, with 13 bases spanning the gap. This CDR3 has 15 residues. The CDR3 bases are TGTGCCAGCAGCTTAGGAACGACAGTCTTCTATGGCTACACCTTC. Translated, it gives CASSLGTTVFYGYTF.

The J gene is TRBJ2-3, the V gene TRBV9; D uncertain. Trimming shortened V by 0 bases and J by 9 bases, and 17 bases separated the two germline ends. The CDR3 is 15 residues long. Germline V gene data show CDR1 as SGDLS and CDR2 as YYNGEE. Here the CDR3 reads CASSVDVGRTGTQYF. DNA for the CDR3: TGTGCCAGCAGCGTAGATGTCGGGCGGACGGGCACGCAGTATTTT.

This clone was seen a handful of times. The gene calls are TRBV5-1 and TRBJ1-2, with 9 bases fitting TRBD1. V shed 2 bases, J shed 8 bases, and the junction held 10 bases outside the gene matches. The CDR3 is made up of 15 amino acids. Germline V lookup: CDR1 SGHRS, CDR2 YFSETQ. The CDR3 DNA sequence: TGCGCCAGCAGCTTTGGGGCCACAGGGGGCGGAGGCTACACCTTC. Translated: CASSFGATGGGGYTF.

This chain connects TRBV25-1 to TRBJ1-1, with unresolved D. The germline gives CDR1 MGHDK, CDR2 SYGVNS. The CDR3 is 16 residues long. The V and J ends lost 3 bases and 5 bases respectively, with 19 bases between them. CDR3 nucleotide sequence: TGTGCCAGCAGTGACTCCGGTGACCCTGGCGTTACTGAAGCTTTCTTT. Translation gives CASSDSGDPGVTEAFF.

The CDR3 DNA sequence: TGTGCCAGCAGTGGGTACCTCGGCGACTCTGGCTACACCTTC. This sequence encodes CASSGYLGDSGYTF. This chain uses TRBV6-6 with TRBJ1-2; D gene uncertain. The germline CDR1 and CDR2 sequences are MNHNY and SVGAGI (reference sequence). Trimming took off 5 bases at V and 7 bases at J, with 17 bases between the two ends. The CDR3 sequence is 14 residues long.

The chain joins TRBV9 to TRBJ2-5, with D possibly TRBD1 on 5 matching bases. The CDR3 runs 14 residues. Per germline, CDR1 SGDLS and CDR2 YYNGEE. The V gene lost 3 bases and the J gene lost 7 bases, with 16 bases spanning the gap. CDR3 in amino acids: CASSAPTPTGTQYF. In nucleotides, the CDR3 is TGTGCCAGCAGCGCACCCACCCCAACAGGGACCCAGTACTTC.

V usage is TRBV3-1 (or the pseudogene TRBV3-2) and J usage is TRBJ2-5; D might be TRBD1 or TRBD2, each matching 5 bases. Deletions cut 1 base from V and 5 bases from J, with 14 bases between. Germline V CDR1 and CDR2: LGHDT, YNNKEL (reference sequence). The CDR3 totals 15 residues. This chain's CDR3 is CASSQASGTGETQYF. As DNA, the CDR3 is TGTGCCAGCAGCCAAGCTTCAGGGACCGGGGAGACCCAGTACTTC.

This chain links TRBV27 with TRBJ1-1; D uncertain. V gave up 3 bases and J gave up 1 base, with 9 bases separating them. The CDR3 length is 14 residues. Germline V gene data show CDR1 as MNHEY and CDR2 as SMNVEV (reference sequence). The CDR3 spells CASSFPGPNTEAFF. CDR3 DNA sequence: TGTGCCAGCAGTTTCCCAGGACCGAACACTGAAGCTTTCTTT.

The genes are TRBV6-2 or TRBV6-3 and TRBJ1-1, with D maybe TRBD1 (5 bases). Deletions cut 0 bases from V and 3 bases from J, with 11 bases between. From germline, CDR1 is MNHEY and CDR2 SVGEGT. The CDR3 is 15 residues long. The CDR3 is CASSYSARGDTEAFF. DNA for the CDR3: TGTGCCAGCAGTTACTCCGCACGAGGGGACACTGAAGCTTTCTTT.

This chain links TRBV30 with TRBJ1-2; D ambiguous. Trimming took 6 bases from V and 4 from J, leaving 15 bases between them. Germline lookup yields CDR1 GTSNPN and CDR2 SVGIG (reference sequence). CDR3 length equals 13 residues. As DNA, the CDR3 is TGTGCCTGCCCGGGGTCGGGAGGCTATGGCTACACCTTC. This gives the protein CACPGSGGYGYTF.

The rearrangement links TRBV24-1 to TRBJ1-1, with 7 bases aligning to TRBD1. J lost 4 bases, V lost 12 bases, and 10 bases had no gene match. From germline, CDR1 is KGHDR and CDR2 SFDVKD. The CDR3 is made up of 13 amino acids. This chain's CDR3 is CACQGGAGTEAFF. As DNA, the CDR3 is TGTGCCTGTCAAGGGGGCGCGGGCACTGAAGCTTTCTTT.

The chain combines TRBV2 with TRBJ2-3; 10 nucleotides line up with TRBD2. Germline V gene lookup returns CDR1 SNHLY and CDR2 FYNNEI. V dropped 7 bases and J dropped 2; count of bases not matched to a gene: 9. The CDR3 totals 16 residues. The CDR3 sequence: CASKVGAGGITDTQYF. Here the CDR3 DNA reads TGTGCCAGCAAGGTGGGAGCGGGGGGGATCACAGATACGCAGTATTTT.

The chain carries TRBV2 and TRBJ2-5; 8 bases match TRBD1. The CDR3 contains 15 residues. In germline, CDR1 is SNHLY, CDR2 FYNNEI. The J segment lost 1 base and the V segment lost 6 bases, leaving 7 bases of the junction unmatched. DNA of the CDR3: TGTGCCAGCAGCCGTACAGGGGGAATCCAAGAGACCCAGTACTTC. This translates into CASSRTGGIQETQYF.

This sequence joins TRBV5-5 and TRBJ1-1, with 8 bases aligning to TRBD1. The CDR3 covers 14 residues. Germline CDR1 reads SGHKS; CDR2 reads YYEKEE (reference sequence). After removal of 2 bases from V and 5 bases from J, the junction contained 5 bases not matched to a gene. The CDR3 DNA is TGTGCCAGCAGCTTCGGACAGGGAGGGACTGAAGCTTTCTTT. Encoded protein: CASSFGQGGTEAFF. Using reference TRBV5-5 and TRBJ1-1 for the parts outside the CDR3, the full variable domain is DAGVTQSPTHLIKTRGQQVTLRCSPISGHKSVSWYQQVLGQGPQFIFQYYEKEERGRGNFPDRFSARQFPNYSSELNVNALLLGDSALYLCASSFGQGGTEAFFGQGTRLTVV.

The CDR3 sequence: CSAGGGAKNIQYF. CDR3 DNA: TGCAGCGCTGGAGGAGGAGCCAAAAACATTCAGTACTTC. V is TRBV29-1 and J is TRBJ2-4; the D gene is possibly TRBD2 (5 bases). Trimming stripped 7 bases from V and 0 bases from J, with 10 bases between. The CDR3 has 13 amino acids. Germline V CDR1 and CDR2: SQVTM, ANQGSEA.

This clone was picked up a small number of times. The chain combines TRBV5-5 with TRBJ1-1; unclear D gene. The germline gives CDR1 SGHKS, CDR2 YYEKEE (reference sequence). The CDR3 is 14 residues long. V was shortened by 5 bases and J by 0 bases, with 11 bases between the two germline ends. The CDR3 DNA sequence: TGTGCCAGCAGTCGGCAGGTCATGAACACTGAAGCTTTCTTT. Amino acids: CASSRQVMNTEAFF.